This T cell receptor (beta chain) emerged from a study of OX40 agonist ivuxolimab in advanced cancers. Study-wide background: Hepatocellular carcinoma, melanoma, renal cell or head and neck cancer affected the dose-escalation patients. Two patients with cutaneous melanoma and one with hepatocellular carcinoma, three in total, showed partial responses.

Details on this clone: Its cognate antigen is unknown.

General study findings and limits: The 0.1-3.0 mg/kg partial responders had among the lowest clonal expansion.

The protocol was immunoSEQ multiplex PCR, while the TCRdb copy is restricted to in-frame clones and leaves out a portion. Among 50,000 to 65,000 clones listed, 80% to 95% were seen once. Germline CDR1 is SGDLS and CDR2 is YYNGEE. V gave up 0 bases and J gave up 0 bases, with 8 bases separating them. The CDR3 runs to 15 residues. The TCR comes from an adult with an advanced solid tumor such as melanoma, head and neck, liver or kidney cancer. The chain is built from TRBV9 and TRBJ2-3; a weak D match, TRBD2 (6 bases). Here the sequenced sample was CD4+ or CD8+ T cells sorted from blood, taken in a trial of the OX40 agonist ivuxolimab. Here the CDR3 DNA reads TGTGCCAGCAGCGTAGGGCTAGCGAGCACAGATACGCAGTATTTT. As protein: CASSVGLASTDTQYF. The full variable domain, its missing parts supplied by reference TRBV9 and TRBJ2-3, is DSGVTQTPKHLITATGQRVTLRCSPRSGDLSVYWYQQSLDQGLQFLIQYYNGEERAKGNILERFSAQQFPDLHSELNLSSLELGDSALYFCASSVGLASTDTQYFGPGTRLTVL.